Below, 8 T cell receptor beta chains from the same sample are listed, as sequenced in a study of T-cell reconstitution after alpha-beta-depleted transplantation in children. A library of TCRbeta sequences, prepared with unique molecular identifiers, was generated. TCRdb used MiXCR to reprocess the PCR reads, holding one entry per CDR3 protein. In the table there are 250,000 or so distinct CDR3 sequences, around 25% of which are singletons. The source material was PBMCs, mostly from graft donor cells, sampled 360 days after TCRalphabeta/CD19-depleted stem cell transplant. The source of these receptors is a female patient under 10 years old who had a stem cell transplant for congenital amegakaryocytic thrombocytopenia, so the T cells may come from the graft donor.

This clonotype has only a few counts. This rearrangement joins TRBV24-1 to TRBJ2-2, with D unresolved. Germline assignment: CDR1 KGHDR and CDR2 SFDVKD. The CDR3 runs to 16 residues. Trimming removed 3 bases from V and 3 bases from J, with 13 bases in between. The CDR3 nucleotides are TGTGCCACCAGTGATCAGGATCTACCCTACACCGGGGAGCTGTTTTTT. This codes for CATSDQDLPYTGELFF.

This clonotype was detected a few times. The chain links TRBV6-7 to TRBJ2-3, with D possibly TRBD2 on 5 matching bases. TRBV6-7 is reported as an ORF; its role is uncertain. V was clipped by 0 bases and J by 4 bases, with 26 bases between them. This CDR3 has 20 amino acids. The CDR3 here is CASSYSTYRRRSPEPDTQYF. The CDR3 nucleotides read TGTGCCAGCAGTTACTCTACCTATCGACGGAGGAGTCCGGAACCAGATACGCAGTATTTT.

The chain combines TRBV6-2 or TRBV6-3 with TRBJ2-1; weak D call: TRBD1 (6 bases). The CDR3 has 13 residues. Germline CDR1 reads MNHEY; CDR2 reads SVGEGT. The V gene lost 6 bases and the J gene lost 6 bases, with 12 bases spanning the gap. The CDR3 region is CASRRTGLNEQFF. CDR3 DNA sequence: TGTGCCAGCAGGAGAACAGGGCTCAATGAGCAGTTCTTC.

A few counts support this clonotype. The rearrangement links TRBV20-1 to TRBJ2-7; D call uncertain. The CDR3 runs 12 residues. Germline CDR1 is DFQATT and CDR2 is SNEGSKA (reference sequence). Trimming removed 5 bases from V and 2 bases from J, with 10 bases in between. The CDR3 DNA reads as TGCAGTGCTGGTGACCATACCTACGAGCAGTACTTC. Translated: CSAGDHTYEQYF.

This chain connects TRBV15 to TRBJ2-3, with unresolved D. This CDR3 contains 13 residues. V gave up 2 bases and J gave up 8 bases, with 11 bases separating them. Germline V gives CDR1 LNHNV, CDR2 YYDKDF (reference sequence). CDR3 coding DNA: TGTGCCACCAGCAGACCCCCTCCGAGTACGCAGTATTTT. Its translation is CATSRPPPSTQYF. The variable domain in full, completed from reference TRBV15 and TRBJ2-3, reads DAMVIQNPRYQVTQFGKPVTLSCSQTLNHNVMYWYQQKSSQAPKLLFHYYDKDFNNEADTPDNFQSRRPNTSFCFLDIRSPGLGDTAMYLCATSRPPPSTQYFGPGTRLTVL.

This clonotype was observed at least ten times. The chain recombines TRBV20-1 with TRBJ1-6; TRBD1 matches 7 bases. The J segment lost 6 bases and the V segment lost 2 bases, leaving 4 bases of the junction unmatched. The CDR3 is made up of 14 amino acids. Germline assignment: CDR1 DFQATT and CDR2 SNEGSKA (reference sequence). The CDR3 DNA reads as TGCAGTGCTAGACGGCAGGGGGGTAATTCACCCCTCCACTTT. This encodes CSARRQGGNSPLHF.

This clonotype was observed a handful of times. In nucleotides, the CDR3 is TGCGCCAGCAGCTTAAACAGGGTTGAAGCTTTCTTT. Its protein product is CASSLNRVEAFF. This chain links TRBV5-1 with TRBJ1-1, with D perhaps TRBD1 (6 bases). The CDR3 is 12 residues long. Trimming pared 2 bases from V and 7 bases from J, leaving 9 bases between. From germline, CDR1 is SGHRS and CDR2 YFSETQ.

This clonotype has more than one count but fewer than ten. The rearrangement links TRBV2 to TRBJ1-1; D unclear. Trimming stripped 2 bases from V and 5 bases from J, with 12 bases between. There are 14 residues in the CDR3. Germline V gene sequence: CDR1 SNHLY, CDR2 FYNNEI. CDR3 coding DNA: TGTGCCAGCAGTGAACGCCTGCTGGGGACTGAAGCTTTCTTT. Translating gives CASSERLLGTEAFF.